This TCR beta chain was captured in a study of blood T cell repertoires in COVID-19. Overall study: The United States, Italy and Spain provided the acute and convalescent COVID-19 samples. The cDNA or gDNA used as material had been derived from T cells, B-cell-depleted T cells, or PBMCs.

In the original workflow: Amplifying reference gene primers gave estimates of nucleated cell counts. Data came from immunoSEQ multiplex PCR; TCRdb stores just in-frame clones and leaves some out. That table gives V, J and clone size, and the DNA gave D and trimming. The table has under 300,000 clones, roughly 83% seen once. The CDR3 covers 17 residues. CDR1 KGHSH and CDR2 LQKENI come from the germline V gene. Unmatched junction bases numbered 2, after V lost 0 bases and J lost 2 bases. This chain joins TRBV18 and TRBJ2-1; 12 nucleotides line up with TRBD2. The sequencing sample was made of peripheral blood. This sequence originates from a man in his sixties who had recovered from COVID-19. The CDR3 loop reads CASSPPLAGGTYNEQFF. CDR3 in DNA: TGTGCCAGCTCACCACCGCTAGCGGGGGGGACCTACAATGAGCAGTTCTTC.